This T cell receptor (beta chain) was recovered during a study of regulatory T cells in long-lasting Graves disease. Looking at the study overall: Persistent Graves' disease required over 5 years of antithyroid drugs and positive TSH receptor antibodies.

The time point: persistent/refractory GD, antithyroid drugs over 5 years with positive TRAb. The authors made the TCR library using RNA they extracted from PBMCs. CDR1 is KGHDR, CDR2 SFDVKD, per germline. V shed 4 bases and J 9 bases; nucleotides not matched to a gene: 6. There are 15 residues in the CDR3. CDR3 regions were amplified by Arm-PCR using iRepertoire HTBI primers to build TCR beta libraries. TCRdb called the multiplex PCR reads again in MiXCR, with one record for every CDR3 protein. The sample contains roughly 430,000 distinct CDR3 sequences, under 25% of which appear only once. V and J are TRBV24-1 and TRBJ2-1; 12 nucleotides agree with TRBD2. This sequence was found in a female donor with Graves disease. Here the sequenced sample was peripheral blood mononuclear cells (PBMCs), taken when the disease was refractory, from a patient treated with antithyroid drugs. The CDR3 loop is CATSEPGLAGSEQFF. The CDR3 DNA reads TGTGCCACCAGTGAACCTGGACTAGCGGGATCTGAGCAGTTCTTC.